The 30 T cell receptor beta chains below all came from one sample that was sequenced in a study of shared clonotypes between healthy human individuals. The naive CD8 population came from CD45RO-negative cells selected for CCR7, without terminally differentiated effector memory CD45RA+ cells. Using immunoSEQ multiplex PCR, the repertoire was profiled, and TCRdb retains in-frame clones only, with some absent. This sample has around 1,900,000 clones; 85% to 95% occur once, and the top ten carry around 1.7%. Sequenced input: naive CD8+ T cells from PBMCs. Source of these receptors: a man aged 18 to 30 in good health. Some clones in this sample may be carry-over from other donors' samples.

The rearrangement joins TRBV9 to TRBJ1-5; D uncertain. Trimming left V 3 bases short and J 2 bases short, with 9 bases between. This CDR3 contains 14 residues. CDR1 and CDR2 (germline): SGDLS, YYNGEE. The CDR3 loop reads CASSASLGNQPQHF. The CDR3 DNA follows: TGTGCCAGCAGCGCGTCTTTGGGCAATCAGCCCCAGCATTTT.

This rearrangement joins TRBV28 to TRBJ1-1, with D tentatively TRBD1 (5 bases). V gave up 1 base and J gave up 1 base, with 16 bases separating them. The CDR3 totals 17 residues. From germline, CDR1 is MDHEN and CDR2 SYDVKM. CDR3 residues: CASSLLDSGTKNTEAFF. CDR3 DNA sequence: TGTGCCAGCAGTTTATTGGATAGCGGGACCAAGAACACTGAAGCTTTCTTT.

V usage is TRBV4-3 and J usage is TRBJ1-1; TRBD1 might be the D (5 bases). From germline, CDR1 is LGHNA and CDR2 YSLEER. The CDR3 extends over 15 amino acids. Trimming pared 2 bases from V and 5 bases from J, leaving 15 bases between. CDR3 DNA sequence: TGCGCCAGCAGCCAAAGGCAGGGCGTGTGGACTGAAGCTTTCTTT. It codes for CASSQRQGVWTEAFF.

The rearrangement joins TRBV9 to TRBJ2-7, with a tentative D call TRBD1 (6 bases). The CDR3 loop spans 14 amino acids. Deletions cut 3 bases from V and 0 bases from J, with 10 bases between. Germline assignment: CDR1 SGDLS and CDR2 YYNGEE. The CDR3 is CASSGTGFSYEQYF. In DNA form, the CDR3 reads TGTGCCAGCAGCGGAACAGGGTTCTCCTACGAGCAGTACTTC.

The chain recombines TRBV28 with TRBJ1-4; maybe TRBD1 (6 bases). V lost 6 bases and J lost 6, with 14 bases in between. The CDR3 consists of 14 residues. The germline gives CDR1 MDHEN, CDR2 SYDVKM. In DNA, the CDR3 is TGTGCCAGCAGCCCTAGGGGGAGAGATGAAAAACTGTTTTTT. It translates to CASSPRGRDEKLFF.

The rearrangement uses TRBV7-9 and TRBJ2-7; D is possibly TRBD2 (5 bases). Germline V lookup: CDR1 SEHNR, CDR2 FQNEAQ (reference sequence). CDR3 size: 12 residues. Trimming stripped 2 bases from V and 5 bases from J, with 7 bases between. The DNA of the CDR3 is TGTGCCAGCAGCTTAATGCGGGACGAGCAGTACTTC. This translates into CASSLMRDEQYF.

J is TRBJ2-3 and V is TRBV4-2; 8 positions match TRBD2. Germline V gives CDR1 LGHNA, CDR2 YNFKEQ. V gave up 3 bases and J gave up 1 base; unmatched junction bases: 6. The CDR3 has 16 amino acids. The DNA for the CDR3 is TGTGCCAGCAGCCAGTCCGGGACTAGGGGCACAGATACGCAGTATTTT. This codes for CASSQSGTRGTDTQYF.

The chain has TRBV28 and TRBJ2-7, with 9 bases lining up with TRBD1. The V segment lost 6 bases and the J segment 3 bases; nucleotides outside the gene matches: 9. The CDR3 covers 15 residues. The germline CDR1 and CDR2 sequences are MDHEN and SYDVKM. CDR3 loop: CASRQPGQGFYEQYF. The CDR3 coding sequence is TGTGCCAGCAGACAACCGGGACAGGGTTTCTACGAGCAGTACTTC.

The chain employs TRBV11-2 and TRBJ2-3, with D possibly TRBD1 on 5 matching bases. This CDR3 has 14 amino acids. Between the trimmed V and J ends, which lost 8 bases and 0 bases, there was a span of 12 bases. Per germline, CDR1 SGHAT and CDR2 FQNNGV. The CDR3 protein is CASGDSLSTDTQYF. The CDR3 DNA reads as TGTGCCAGCGGTGACAGCCTTAGCACAGATACGCAGTATTTT.

As to this clone: This same CDR3 is encoded by further DNA sequences in the sample. J is TRBJ2-7 and V is TRBV7-6; D is uncertain. Germline-derived CDR1 and CDR2 are SGHVS and FNYEAQ. Trimming took off 0 bases at V and 3 bases at J, with 6 bases between the two ends. The CDR3 has 13 residues. CDR3 in DNA: TGTGCCAGCAGCTTAGCCAGTAGCTACGAGCAGTACTTC. It encodes CASSLASSYEQYF.

This clone was observed a single time. This same CDR3 is encoded by further DNA sequences in the sample. The chain combines TRBV9 with TRBJ2-3, with D hard to call. Germline lookup yields CDR1 SGDLS and CDR2 YYNGEE. V shed 0 bases and J shed 3 bases, with 2 bases lying between them. The CDR3 contains 12 residues. The CDR3 spells CASSVVTDTQYF. CDR3 nucleotide sequence: TGTGCCAGCAGCGTAGTTACAGATACGCAGTATTTT.

This chain connects TRBV5-4 to TRBJ1-2; tentatively, D is TRBD1 (5 bases). V gave up 3 bases and J gave up 2 bases, with 14 bases separating them. CDR1 SGHNT and CDR2 YYREEE come from the germline V gene (reference sequence). The CDR3 consists of 15 residues. CDR3 sequence reads: CASSSRGYINYGYTF. The CDR3 DNA reads as TGTGCCAGCAGCTCCCGGGGCTACATAAACTATGGCTACACCTTC.

The rearrangement links TRBV4-3 to TRBJ2-7, with 8 nucleotides matching TRBD2. The ends lost 6 bases at V and 3 bases at J; junction bases unmatched: 13. The CDR3 has 16 amino acids. Germline loops: CDR1 LGHNA, CDR2 YSLEER. The CDR3 loop reads CASRQTSAGVFYEQYF. Here the CDR3 DNA reads TGCGCCAGCAGACAAACGTCAGCGGGAGTTTTCTACGAGCAGTACTTC.

Points on this clone: Distinct nucleotide sequences in the sample also encode this CDR3. CDR3 region: CASSLVPYEQYF. In nucleotides, the CDR3 is TGTGCCAGCAGCTTAGTTCCGTACGAGCAGTACTTC. The rearrangement links TRBV11-2 to TRBJ2-7; unclear D gene. This CDR3 is built from 12 residues. The germline V gene encodes CDR1 SGHAT and CDR2 FQNNGV. Trimming left V 1 base short and J 4 bases short, with 5 bases between.

The chain uses TRBV21-1 and TRBJ1-2; whether TRBD1, the table's D call, matches the DNA was not checked. TRBV21-1 is recorded as a pseudogene. The CDR3 contains 19 residues. CDR3 residues: CASSKANKNYRRANYGYTF. In nucleotides, the CDR3 is TGTGCCAGCAGCAAAGCCAACAAAAACTACAGGAGAGCTAACTATGGCTACACCTTC.

Comment on this clone: The same CDR3 also results from other DNA sequences found in this sample. The V and J genes are TRBV5-6 and TRBJ2-7; 7 bases are a match to TRBD1. Germline CDR1 is SGHDT and CDR2 is YYEEEE. V shed 3 bases and J 3 bases; nucleotides not matched to a gene: 3. The CDR3 covers 13 residues. The CDR3 bases are TGTGCCAGCAGCTCGGGACAGAGCTACGAGCAGTACTTC. This codes for CASSSGQSYEQYF.

The rearrangement links TRBV9 to TRBJ2-6, with D perhaps being TRBD1 or TRBD2 (7 bases each). The CDR3 has 18 amino acids. Germline CDR1 SGDLS, CDR2 YYNGEE. Trimming removed 1 base from V and 0 bases from J, with 14 bases in between. The CDR3 protein is CASSVQGGPISGANVLTF. CDR3 DNA: TGTGCCAGCAGCGTACAGGGGGGGCCCATCTCTGGGGCCAACGTCCTGACTTTC.

This clone occurred once. This chain uses TRBV10-1 with TRBJ2-1, with 9 bases aligning to TRBD2. The CDR3 is made up of 16 amino acids. CDR1 and CDR2 from the germline V gene are WNHNN and SYGVQD (reference sequence). Trimming took 0 bases from V and 2 from J; bases not matched to a gene: 2. CDR3 sequence reads: CASSESIAGAYNEQFF. The CDR3 DNA reads as TGCGCCAGCAGTGAGTCGATAGCGGGGGCCTACAATGAGCAGTTCTTC.

In this sample, this clone turned up once. The CDR3: CASSQIVGALNYGYTF. The DNA for the CDR3 is TGCGCCAGCAGCCAGATCGTTGGGGCCCTTAACTATGGCTACACCTTC. The V gene is TRBV4-3, the J gene TRBJ1-2; a weak D match, TRBD1 (5 bases). Per germline, CDR1 LGHNA and CDR2 YSLEER. Trimming removed 3 bases at V and 1 base at J, with 15 bases between. The CDR3 consists of 16 residues.

The rearrangement joins TRBV7-8 to TRBJ2-3, with D perhaps TRBD2 (6 bases). The CDR3 runs to 12 residues. V was cut by 0 bases and J by 10 bases, with 8 bases left in between. CDR1 and CDR2 (germline): SGHVS, FQNEAQ. In DNA form, the CDR3 reads TGTGCCAGCAGCTTAGCGGGGGAGGCGCAGTATTTT. Its protein is CASSLAGEAQYF.

The chain recombines TRBV18 with TRBJ2-3; 9 bases align to TRBD2. The CDR3 covers 16 residues. J gave up 2 bases and V 4 bases, and 7 bases lay outside the gene matches. Germline V gene lookup returns CDR1 KGHSH and CDR2 LQKENI. The CDR3 coding sequence is TGTGCCAGCTCACAGCGAACTAGCGGGCACACAGATACGCAGTATTTT. Translating it yields CASSQRTSGHTDTQYF.

The chain recombines TRBV6-6 with TRBJ1-2; TRBD1 agrees at 7 bases. This CDR3 comprises 14 residues. Trimming at V came to 5 bases and at J to 6 bases, leaving 9 bases not matched to a gene. Germline V gene sequence: CDR1 MNHNY, CDR2 SVGAGI (reference sequence). The CDR3 DNA sequence: TGTGCCAGCAGTAGGGACAGTGGTATCGATGGCTACACCTTC. Amino acid sequence: CASSRDSGIDGYTF.

The V and J genes are TRBV18 and TRBJ2-7, with D tentatively TRBD1 (5 bases). The CDR3 consists of 12 residues. Between the trimmed V and J ends, which lost 5 bases and 2 bases, there was a span of 7 bases. The germline V gene encodes CDR1 KGHSH and CDR2 LQKENI. In DNA, the CDR3 is TGTGCCAGCTCAGACAGAACCTACGAGCAGTACTTC. Translating gives CASSDRTYEQYF.

The V and J genes are TRBV5-1 and TRBJ2-7; D could derive from TRBD1 or TRBD2 (7 bases each). V lost 1 base to trimming and J lost 5 bases, with 19 bases between them. The CDR3 has 16 amino acids. Germline V gene data show CDR1 as SGHRS and CDR2 as YFSETQ. The DNA of the CDR3 is TGCGCCAGCAGCTTGATTTATCGGCAGGGGGGGAACGAGCAGTACTTC. As protein: CASSLIYRQGGNEQYF.

The rearrangement joins TRBV29-1 to TRBJ2-7; 7 bases map to TRBD2. Germline CDR1 reads SQVTM; CDR2 reads ANQGSEA. The V gene end was trimmed by 2 bases and the J gene end by 2 bases; junction bases not matched to a gene: 9. The CDR3 spans 15 residues. The CDR3 coding sequence is TGCAGCGTTGAAATTTCCGAGCGGGGTCCCTACGAGCAGTACTTC. Translating gives CSVEISERGPYEQYF.

Regarding this clone: Other DNA variants within this sample encode the same CDR3. The CDR3 DNA is TGTGCCAGTAGTATAGGCGGGAACTACGAGCAGTACTTC. It encodes CASSIGGNYEQYF. This chain connects TRBV19 to TRBJ2-7; perhaps TRBD2 as D (6 bases). CDR3 length equals 13 residues. Germline V CDR1 and CDR2: LNHDA, SQIVND (reference sequence). Trimming stripped 1 base from V and 3 bases from J, with 7 bases between.

The chain recombines TRBV19 with TRBJ1-1, with 9 bases that match TRBD1. This CDR3 spans 15 amino acids. Germline CDR1 LNHDA, CDR2 SQIVND (reference sequence). Trimming at V came to 3 bases and at J to 5 bases, leaving 7 bases not matched to a gene. The CDR3 bases are TGTGCCAGTAGTATTTTCGGGACAGGGAGTACTGAAGCTTTCTTT. Its protein is CASSIFGTGSTEAFF.

This sequence joins TRBV6-1 and TRBJ2-7; 8 positions agree with TRBD1. Germline loops: CDR1 MNHNS, CDR2 SASEGT. The CDR3 totals 15 residues. With 3 bases clipped from V and 2 bases from J, the junction kept 6 bases outside the gene matches. In DNA, the CDR3 is TGTGCCAGCAGTGAGAAGGACAGGGTTCCCTACGAGCAGTACTTC. Amino acids: CASSEKDRVPYEQYF.

A note on this clone: Other DNA sequences from this sample encode an identical CDR3 as well. This chain joins TRBV7-8 and TRBJ2-1; 8 bases fit TRBD2. The CDR3 is 15 residues long. The trim removed 5 bases at V and 3 bases at J, leaving 6 bases unmatched. Germline V gene data show CDR1 as SGHVS and CDR2 as FQNEAQ. CDR3 region: CASSLERGSYNEQFF. CDR3 coding DNA: TGTGCCAGCAGCCTCGAGCGGGGGAGCTACAATGAGCAGTTCTTC.

The chain recombines TRBV19 with TRBJ2-7; 9 bases fit TRBD1. The length of the CDR3 is 15 residues. Germline V gene lookup returns CDR1 LNHDA and CDR2 SQIVND (reference sequence). J lost 5 bases, V lost 5 bases, and 10 bases had no gene match. The chain's CDR3 is CASSSYGTGSHEQYF. Written as DNA, the CDR3 is TGTGCCAGTAGTTCCTACGGGACAGGGTCCCACGAGCAGTACTTC. The full variable domain, in which reference TRBV19 and TRBJ2-7 provide the parts outside the CDR3, is DGGITQSPKYLFRKEGQNVTLSCEQNLNHDAMYWYRQDPGQGLRLIYYSQIVNDFQKGDIAEGYSVSREKKESFPLTVTSAQKNPTAFYLCASSSYGTGSHEQYFGPGTRLTVT.